Sequencing of this T cell receptor beta chain was carried out in a study of Tregs in tolerant kidney transplant recipients. Assay: immunoSEQ multiplex PCR; the TCRdb copy retains only in-frame clones and omits some. The top ten clones hold approximately 0.39% of a sample with around 75,000 clones, approximately 91% of them seen once. Germline CDR1 SGHVS, CDR2 FQNEAQ. J was trimmed by 0 bases and V by 2 bases; bases with no gene match: 1. The CDR3 is made up of 16 amino acids. The receptor was derived from a human donor who received a combined kidney and bone marrow transplant. Here the sequenced sample was CD4+ T cells from blood, taken before the transplant. The chain recombines TRBV7-8 with TRBJ2-3, with 11 bases matching TRBD2. The CDR3, as DNA: TGTGCCAGCAGCTTAAGACTAGCGGGGAGCACAGATACGCAGTATTTT. Its translation is CASSLRLAGSTDTQYF.